The clone carrying this TCR beta chain was seen only a few times. Its antigen is currently unknown. TCRdb redid the calling of the 5' RACE reads with MiXCR, one entry per CDR3 protein. Of 300,000 to 400,000 distinct CDR3 sequences listed, over 13% are singletons. This specimen comes from a study of T-cell memory formation after mild COVID-19. At the level of the study: Clustering of TCRs was largely donor specific.

Trimming stripped 1 base from V and 11 bases from J, with 12 bases between. The germline gives CDR1 LGHNA, CDR2 YNFKEQ. The CDR3 is 13 residues long. General study results and limits: Contracting clones localized mainly to CM and EM when CD4+ and mainly to EMRA when CD8+. Prior to infection, memory already included some responding clones, suggesting cross-reactive memory joined. Clones contracting across day 15 to 85 had a balanced CD4/CD8 profile; later expanding clones leaned CD4+.

The V and J genes are TRBV4-2 and TRBJ2-1; no clear D gene. Sequenced material: PBMCs or a T cell subset sorted from them (not recorded which). The TCR was taken from a man younger than 35 who had mild COVID-19 (a few samples of this study predate the infection). Cell type and time point are not known. CDR3: CASSQGTLGQQFF. The CDR3, as DNA: TGTGCCAGCAGCCAAGGAACACTTGGACAGCAGTTCTTC.